This T cell receptor beta chain was obtained from a study of T cell responses to AZD1222 COVID-19 vaccine. This CDR3 has 18 residues. CDR1 and CDR2 (germline): SGHRS, YFSETQ. The V and J ends lost 1 base and 2 bases, in that order; junction bases with no gene match: 11. Assay: immunoSEQ multiplex PCR; the TCRdb copy retains only in-frame clones and omits some. Seen here are about 120,000 clones, around 90% observed once, and the top ten hold 8.4%. V usage is TRBV5-1 and J usage is TRBJ2-3, with TRBD2 matching 9 bases. Sample: peripheral blood, taken on day 0 of AZD1222 vaccination. This clonotype originated in an adult in good health. CDR3 DNA sequence: TGCGCCAGCAGCTTGAACCGCCTCCTAGCGGGGTTCACAGATACGCAGTATTTT. Its translation: CASSLNRLLAGFTDTQYF.